What follows describes a single T cell receptor beta chain. Its antigen specificity is not known. Base qualities are not at hand, and no much larger clone is one base apart. This sample was included in a study of response to subunit inactivated influenza vaccine (dated by TCRdb to 2017 to 2018). In terms of the full investigation: Deep quantitative profiling of the T cell receptor repertoire was used in the study to follow responses to a trivalent subunit inactivated influenza vaccine.

Study-wide conclusions, independent of this receptor: According to the authors, only a limited number of new T cells may be recruited by each seasonal influenza vaccination.

The library was produced with RT-PCR. Sequencing was performed on an Illumina HiSeq 2500. TCRdb passed the public sequencing reads through fastp at Q25 and MiXCR, retaining productive beta sequences. For every CDR3 protein sequence, its rows merge into one entry that carries the most common genes and DNA. This sample gives roughly 780,000 distinct CDR3 sequences in total; around 20% of them show up just once. The ten most abundant clones make up roughly 10% of the sample. The TCR was taken from a man aged 45-60 years who received an inactivated influenza vaccine. Donor details come from another sample of the same person, matched by shared clones. This specimen consisted of PBMCs from blood, obtained roughly 5 days after vaccination.

This receptor has the CDR3 CASSLSQPNYGYTF. The DNA sequence is as follows: TGCGCCAGCAGCTTGTCACAGCCAAACTATGGCTACACCTTC. This chain is built from TRBV5-1 and TRBJ1-2; no D gene call is confident. V was cut back by 1 base and J by 2 bases, leaving a gap of 9 bases between them. The CDR3 goes from the cysteine to the phenylalanine over 14 residues. CDR3 DNA only is kept here, 42 bases in frame from base 1. The germline V gene supplies CDR1 SGHRS and CDR2 YFSETQ.